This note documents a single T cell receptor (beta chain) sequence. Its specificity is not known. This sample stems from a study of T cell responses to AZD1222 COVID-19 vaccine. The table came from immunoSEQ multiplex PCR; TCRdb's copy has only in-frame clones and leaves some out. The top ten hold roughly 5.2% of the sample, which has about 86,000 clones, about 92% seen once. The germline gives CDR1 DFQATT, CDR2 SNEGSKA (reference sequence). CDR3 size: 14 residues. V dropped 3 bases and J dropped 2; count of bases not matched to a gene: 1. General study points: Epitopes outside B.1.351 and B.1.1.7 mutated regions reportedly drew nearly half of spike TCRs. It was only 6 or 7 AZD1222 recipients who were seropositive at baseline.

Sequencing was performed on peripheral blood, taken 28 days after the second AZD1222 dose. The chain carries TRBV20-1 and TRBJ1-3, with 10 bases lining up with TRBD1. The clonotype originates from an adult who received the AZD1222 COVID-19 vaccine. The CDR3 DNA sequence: TGCAGTGCTAGTGACAGGGGGCCTGGAAACACCATATATTTT. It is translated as CSASDRGPGNTIYF.